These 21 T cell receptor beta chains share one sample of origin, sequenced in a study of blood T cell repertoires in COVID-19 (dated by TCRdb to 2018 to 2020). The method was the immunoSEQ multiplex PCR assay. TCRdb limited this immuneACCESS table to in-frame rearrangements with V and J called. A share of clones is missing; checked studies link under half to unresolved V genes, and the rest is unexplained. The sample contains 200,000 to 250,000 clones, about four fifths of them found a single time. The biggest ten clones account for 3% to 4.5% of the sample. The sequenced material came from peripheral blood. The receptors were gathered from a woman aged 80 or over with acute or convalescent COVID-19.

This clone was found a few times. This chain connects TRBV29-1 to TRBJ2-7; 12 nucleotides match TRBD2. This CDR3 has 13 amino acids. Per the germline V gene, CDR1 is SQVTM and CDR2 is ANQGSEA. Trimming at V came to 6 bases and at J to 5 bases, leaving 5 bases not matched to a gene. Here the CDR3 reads CSVPGLAGNEQYF. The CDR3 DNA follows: TGCAGCGTCCCGGGACTAGCGGGCAACGAGCAGTACTTC.

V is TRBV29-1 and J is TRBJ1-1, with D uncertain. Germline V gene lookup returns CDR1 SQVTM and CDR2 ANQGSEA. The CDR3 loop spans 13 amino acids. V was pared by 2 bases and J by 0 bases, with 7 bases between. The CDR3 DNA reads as TGCAGCGTTGAACGGAGGATGAACACTGAAGCTTTCTTT. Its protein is CSVERRMNTEAFF.

The CDR3 is CASSLEAGSEAFF. Here the CDR3 DNA reads TGTGCCAGCAGCTTGGAGGCAGGCTCTGAAGCTTTCTTT. The J gene is TRBJ1-1, the V gene TRBV5-5; D not resolved. Germline V lookup: CDR1 SGHKS, CDR2 YYEKEE (reference sequence). With 0 bases removed from V and 6 bases from J, the gap between germline ends came to 9 bases. This CDR3 comprises 13 residues.

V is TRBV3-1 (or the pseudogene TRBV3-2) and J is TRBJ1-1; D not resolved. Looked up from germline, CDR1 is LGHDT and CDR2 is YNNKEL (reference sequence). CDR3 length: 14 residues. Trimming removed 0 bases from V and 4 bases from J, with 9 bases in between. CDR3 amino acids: CASSQDNSGTEAFF. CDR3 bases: TGTGCCAGCAGCCAAGATAACTCGGGCACTGAAGCTTTCTTT.

Written as DNA, the CDR3 is TGCGCCAGCAGCTTGGACGGCAGGGGGAACTATGGCTACACCTTC. It translates to CASSLDGRGNYGYTF. V gene TRBV5-1 combines with J gene TRBJ1-2; TRBD1 agrees at 7 bases. There are 15 residues in the CDR3. Losses at the gene ends were 0 bases for V and 2 bases for J; bases not matched to a gene: 4. Germline CDR1 reads SGHRS; CDR2 reads YFSETQ.

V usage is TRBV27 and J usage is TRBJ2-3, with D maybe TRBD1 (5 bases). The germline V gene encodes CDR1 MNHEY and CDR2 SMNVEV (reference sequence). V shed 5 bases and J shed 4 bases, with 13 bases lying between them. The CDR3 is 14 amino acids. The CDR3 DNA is TGTGCCAGCAGTAATACGATAGGGGCAGATACGCAGTATTTT. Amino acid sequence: CASSNTIGADTQYF.

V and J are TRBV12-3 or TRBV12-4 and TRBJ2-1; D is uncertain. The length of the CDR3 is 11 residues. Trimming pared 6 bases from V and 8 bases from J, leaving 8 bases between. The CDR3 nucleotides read TGTGCCAGCAGCCTAAGAGATGAGCAGTTCTTC. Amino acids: CASSLRDEQFF.

The CDR3 region has the DNA TGTGCCAGCAGCTTGCGTACACAGCAAGTATCGCAGTATTTT. Translation: CASSLRTQQVSQYF. V gene TRBV5-5 combines with J gene TRBJ2-3; D gene uncertain. This CDR3 contains 14 residues. Per germline, CDR1 SGHKS and CDR2 YYEKEE (reference sequence). Trimming cost V 1 base and J 10 bases, with 16 bases left between them.

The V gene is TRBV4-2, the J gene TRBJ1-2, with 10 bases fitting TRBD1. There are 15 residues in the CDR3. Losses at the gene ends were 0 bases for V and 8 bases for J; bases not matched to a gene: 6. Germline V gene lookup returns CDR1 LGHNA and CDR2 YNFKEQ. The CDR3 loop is CASSQEGTGVGGYTF. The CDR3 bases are TGTGCCAGCAGCCAAGAAGGGACAGGGGTGGGAGGCTACACCTTC.

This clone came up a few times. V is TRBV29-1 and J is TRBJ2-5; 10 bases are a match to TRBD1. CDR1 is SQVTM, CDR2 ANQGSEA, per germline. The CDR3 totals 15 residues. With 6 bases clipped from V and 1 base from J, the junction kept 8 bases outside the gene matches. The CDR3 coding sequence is TGCAGCGTCGCCGGGACAGGGGCTTTCCAAGAGACCCAGTACTTC. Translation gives CSVAGTGAFQETQYF.

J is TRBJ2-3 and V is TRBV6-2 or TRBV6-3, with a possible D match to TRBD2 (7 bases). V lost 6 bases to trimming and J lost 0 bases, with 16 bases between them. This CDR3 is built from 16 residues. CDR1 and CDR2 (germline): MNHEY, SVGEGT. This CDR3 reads CASSLRGAPSTDTQYF. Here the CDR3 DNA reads TGTGCCAGCAGCCTACGGGGGGCCCCTAGCACAGATACGCAGTATTTT.

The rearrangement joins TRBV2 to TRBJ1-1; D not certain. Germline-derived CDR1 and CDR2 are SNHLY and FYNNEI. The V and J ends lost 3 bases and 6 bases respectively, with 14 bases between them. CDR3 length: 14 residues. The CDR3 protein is CASSDMTRTAEAFF. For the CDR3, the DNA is TGTGCCAGCAGTGACATGACTCGAACGGCTGAAGCTTTCTTT.

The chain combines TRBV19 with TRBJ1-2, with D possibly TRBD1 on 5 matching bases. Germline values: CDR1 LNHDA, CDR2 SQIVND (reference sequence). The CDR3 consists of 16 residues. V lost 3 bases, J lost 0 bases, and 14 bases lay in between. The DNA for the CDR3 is TGTGCCAGTAGTATGGCGGGGCAGGGAGCTAACTATGGCTACACCTTC. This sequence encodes CASSMAGQGANYGYTF.

The CDR3 protein is CASRGQGATEAFF. CDR3 nucleotide sequence: TGTGCCAGCAGGGGACAGGGGGCCACTGAAGCTTTCTTT. The chain employs TRBV25-1 and TRBJ1-1; 12 bases map to TRBD1. Germline V gene sequence: CDR1 MGHDK, CDR2 SYGVNS. After removal of 6 bases from V and 4 bases from J, the junction contained 0 bases not matched to a gene. This CDR3 has 13 residues.

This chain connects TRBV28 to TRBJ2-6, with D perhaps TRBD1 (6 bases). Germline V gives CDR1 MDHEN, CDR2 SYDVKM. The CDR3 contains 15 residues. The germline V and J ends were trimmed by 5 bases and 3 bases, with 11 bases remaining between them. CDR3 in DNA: TGTGCCAGCAGTCTATCAGGGGTTGGGGCCAACGTCCTGACTTTC. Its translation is CASSLSGVGANVLTF.

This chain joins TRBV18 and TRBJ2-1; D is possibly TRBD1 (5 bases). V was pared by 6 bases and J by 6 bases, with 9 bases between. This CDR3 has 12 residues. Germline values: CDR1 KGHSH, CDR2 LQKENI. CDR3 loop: CASSPDSNEQFF. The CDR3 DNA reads TGTGCCAGCTCCCCCGACAGCAATGAGCAGTTCTTC. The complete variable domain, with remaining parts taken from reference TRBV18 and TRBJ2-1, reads NAGVMQNPRHLVRRRGQEARLRCSPMKGHSHVYWYRQLPEEGLKFMVYLQKENIIDESGMPKERFSAEFPKEGPSILRIQQVVRGDSAAYFCASSPDSNEQFFGPGTRLTVL.

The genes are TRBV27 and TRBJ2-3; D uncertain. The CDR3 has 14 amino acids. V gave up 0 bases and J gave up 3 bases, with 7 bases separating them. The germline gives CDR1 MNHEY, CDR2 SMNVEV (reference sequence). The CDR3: CASSLSKATDTQYF. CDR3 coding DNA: TGTGCCAGCAGTTTATCGAAAGCGACAGATACGCAGTATTTT.

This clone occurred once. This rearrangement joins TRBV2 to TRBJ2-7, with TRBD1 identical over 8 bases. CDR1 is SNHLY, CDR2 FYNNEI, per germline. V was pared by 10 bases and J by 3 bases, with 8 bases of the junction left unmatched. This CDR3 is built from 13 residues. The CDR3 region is CANRQGYHYEQYF. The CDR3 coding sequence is TGTGCCAACCGACAGGGGTACCACTACGAGCAGTACTTC. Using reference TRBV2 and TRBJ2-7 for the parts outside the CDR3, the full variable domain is EPEVTQTPSHQVTQMGQEVILRCVPISNHLYFYWYRQILGQKVEFLVSFYNNEISEKSEIFDDQFSVERPDGSNFTLKIRSTKLEDSAMYFCANRQGYHYEQYFGPGTRLTVT.

This CDR3 is CASIPQGSNEQFF. The CDR3 DNA reads TGTGCCAGCATTCCCCAGGGTTCCAATGAGCAGTTCTTC. The V call is TRBV12-3 or TRBV12-4, the J call TRBJ2-1; a weak D match, TRBD1 (5 bases). The CDR3 covers 13 residues. V shed 7 bases and J shed 6 bases, with 13 bases lying between them.

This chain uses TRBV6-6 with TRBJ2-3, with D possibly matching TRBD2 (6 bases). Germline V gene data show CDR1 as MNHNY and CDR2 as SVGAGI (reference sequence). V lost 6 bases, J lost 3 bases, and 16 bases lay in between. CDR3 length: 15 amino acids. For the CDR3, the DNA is TGTGCCAGCAGACCGGCGGGGATAAGGACAGATACGCAGTATTTT. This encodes CASRPAGIRTDTQYF.

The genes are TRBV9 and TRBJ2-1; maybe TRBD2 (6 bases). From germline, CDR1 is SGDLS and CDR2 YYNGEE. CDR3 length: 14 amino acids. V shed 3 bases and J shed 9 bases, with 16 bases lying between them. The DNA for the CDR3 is TGTGCCAGCAGCGCTGATGGGACTCTAACTGAGCAGTTCTTC. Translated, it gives CASSADGTLTEQFF.